Presented here are 18 T cell receptor beta chains from one specimen sequenced in a study of blood T cell repertoires in COVID-19. Some clones are missing from TCRdb's copy, which holds only in-frame ones; the method was immunoSEQ multiplex PCR. The sample contains tens of thousands of clones, about 80% of which appear only once. Material: peripheral blood. The receptors were gathered from a human donor in a cohort sampled during active COVID-19.

The chain couples TRBV28 to TRBJ2-5; 9 bases fit TRBD2. Losses at the gene ends were 0 bases for V and 1 base for J; bases not matched to a gene: 3. The CDR3 spans 16 residues. Germline loops: CDR1 MDHEN, CDR2 SYDVKM. The CDR3 reads CASSLWLAGSQETQYF. The CDR3 region has the DNA TGTGCCAGCAGTTTATGGCTAGCGGGATCCCAAGAGACCCAGTACTTC.

J is TRBJ2-3 and V is TRBV5-1; D remains unclear. CDR3 size: 15 residues. Germline lookup yields CDR1 SGHRS and CDR2 YFSETQ. Trimming pared 8 bases from V and 0 bases from J, leaving 16 bases between. The CDR3 sequence: CASTAVVGSTDTQYF. CDR3 DNA: TGCGCCAGTACTGCGGTAGTTGGGAGCACAGATACGCAGTATTTT.

This chain uses TRBV5-6 with TRBJ1-6; 9 bases are shared with TRBD1. Per germline, CDR1 SGHDT and CDR2 YYEEEE. The CDR3 is 14 amino acids. Unmatched junction bases numbered 8, after V lost 3 bases and J lost 13 bases. The CDR3 region is CASSWGQGGGPLHF. In DNA form, the CDR3 reads TGTGCCAGCAGCTGGGGACAGGGAGGAGGGCCCCTCCACTTT.

V gene TRBV6-2 or TRBV6-3 combines with J gene TRBJ2-7; TRBD2 agrees at 7 bases. The germline gives CDR1 MNHEY, CDR2 SVGEGT. The V gene end was trimmed by 6 bases and the J gene end by 2 bases; junction bases not matched to a gene: 13. This CDR3 is built from 16 residues. Here the CDR3 reads CASRYDLSGGTYEQYF. DNA for the CDR3: TGTGCCAGCAGGTACGACCTTTCGGGGGGAACCTACGAGCAGTACTTC.

This clone was picked up one time. The V gene is TRBV11-1, the J gene TRBJ2-1, with 9 bases lining up with TRBD1. This CDR3 contains 16 residues. Looked up from germline, CDR1 is SGHAT and CDR2 is FQDESV (reference sequence). V dropped 4 bases and J dropped 3; count of bases not matched to a gene: 7. In DNA, the CDR3 is TGTGCCAGCAGCTCCCTACCGGGACAGGGCTACAATGAGCAGTTCTTC. It yields the protein CASSSLPGQGYNEQFF. The whole variable domain, remainder taken from reference TRBV11-1 and TRBJ2-1, is EAEVAQSPRYKITEKSQAVAFWCDPISGHATLYWYRQILGQGPELLVQFQDESVVDDSQLPKDRFSAERLKGVDSTLKIQPAELGDSAMYLCASSSLPGQGYNEQFFGPGTRLTVL.

The chain is built from TRBV24-1 and TRBJ2-7; D may be TRBD1 (6 bases). Per the germline V gene, CDR1 is KGHDR and CDR2 is SFDVKD. V was cut by 9 bases and J by 1 base, with 9 bases left in between. The CDR3 is 12 amino acids. In nucleotides, the CDR3 is TGTGCCACCGTACAGGGATCCTACGAGCAGTACTTC. Protein sequence: CATVQGSYEQYF.

The chain couples TRBV4-1 to TRBJ1-4; D possibly corresponds to TRBD1 (6 bases). Germline V gives CDR1 MGHRA, CDR2 YSYEKL. V was trimmed by 0 bases and J by 8 bases, leaving 10 bases between them. The CDR3 loop spans 14 amino acids. CDR3 protein: CASSQEGRGEKLFF. In DNA form, the CDR3 reads TGCGCCAGCAGCCAAGAAGGGAGGGGGGAAAAACTGTTTTTT.

The rearrangement joins TRBV5-1 to TRBJ2-1; TRBD2 aligns across 8 bases. The CDR3 contains 15 residues. The J segment lost 1 base and the V segment lost 5 bases, leaving 5 bases of the junction unmatched. Germline values: CDR1 SGHRS, CDR2 YFSETQ. CDR3 in amino acids: CASRTGLASYNEQFF. In DNA form, the CDR3 reads TGCGCCAGCAGAACTGGACTAGCATCCTACAATGAGCAGTTCTTC.

CDR3 nucleotide sequence: TGTGCCAGCAGCAGCGGAGGGGAAAAACTGTTTTTT. It codes for CASSSGGEKLFF. The V call is TRBV5-5, the J call TRBJ1-4; D not certain. Germline assignment: CDR1 SGHKS and CDR2 YYEKEE (reference sequence). The length of the CDR3 is 12 residues. The V and J ends lost 4 bases and 8 bases respectively, with 9 bases between them.

This clone was observed a single time. The DNA of the CDR3 is TGTGCCAGCAGTTTCGTCGGGACAGTAAAGCAGTTCTTC. The encoded protein is CASSFVGTVKQFF. This chain joins TRBV27 and TRBJ2-1, with 7 bases aligning to TRBD1. CDR1 and CDR2 (germline): MNHEY, SMNVEV (reference sequence). The CDR3 spans 13 residues. J was trimmed by 11 bases and V by 3 bases; bases with no gene match: 7.

The chain uses TRBV5-1 and TRBJ2-2, with 13 bases fitting TRBD2. The CDR3 consists of 15 residues. Germline V lookup: CDR1 SGHRS, CDR2 YFSETQ. J lost 7 bases, V lost 6 bases, and 6 bases had no gene match. CDR3 in amino acids: CASKLAGGPVGELFF. The CDR3 nucleotides read TGCGCCAGCAAACTAGCGGGGGGGCCGGTCGGGGAGCTGTTTTTT.

This clone was seen just once. J is TRBJ1-2 and V is TRBV12-5, with TRBD1 as a possible D gene (6 bases). The V gene lost 3 bases and the J gene lost 7 bases, with 12 bases spanning the gap. CDR1 is LGHNT and CDR2 is FRNRAP in the germline V gene. This CDR3 has 13 residues. CDR3: CASGFETGGGYTF. DNA for the CDR3: TGTGCTAGTGGTTTCGAGACAGGCGGTGGCTACACCTTC.

The rearrangement links TRBV25-1 to TRBJ1-2; 8 bases agree with TRBD1. CDR3 length equals 14 residues. The V gene end was trimmed by 4 bases and the J gene end by 3 bases; junction bases not matched to a gene: 4. Germline CDR1 and CDR2: MGHDK and SYGVNS. CDR3 sequence reads: CASSAGQGDYGYTF. CDR3 nucleotide sequence: TGTGCCAGCAGTGCTGGACAGGGTGACTATGGCTACACCTTC.

This chain connects TRBV28 to TRBJ1-2; 8 nucleotides align to TRBD1. This CDR3 comprises 15 residues. Trimming cost V 3 bases and J 4 bases; bases outside gene matches: 7. The germline gives CDR1 MDHEN, CDR2 SYDVKM. The CDR3 here is CASSFLQGEPYGYTF. In DNA form, the CDR3 reads TGTGCCAGCAGTTTCTTACAGGGGGAGCCCTATGGCTACACCTTC.

The V and J genes are TRBV2 and TRBJ2-6; possibly TRBD2 for D (6 bases). The CDR3 sequence is 17 residues long. V was pared by 7 bases and J by 0 bases, with 16 bases between. Germline lookup yields CDR1 SNHLY and CDR2 FYNNEI. CDR3 protein: CASISGETYSGANVLTF. The CDR3 DNA reads as TGTGCCAGCATATCGGGAGAGACCTACTCTGGGGCCAACGTCCTGACTTTC.

This rearrangement joins TRBV3-1 (or the pseudogene TRBV3-2) to TRBJ1-6; the D is unclear. The CDR3 has 15 residues. Germline CDR1 reads LGHDT; CDR2 reads YNNKEL (reference sequence). V shed 2 bases and J shed 4 bases, with 9 bases lying between them. CDR3 residues: CASSQTPGYNSPLHF. The CDR3 nucleotides read TGTGCCAGCAGCCAAACCCCGGGTTATAATTCACCCCTCCACTTT.

The chain joins TRBV11-3 to TRBJ2-7; 11 nucleotides match TRBD1. The ends lost 8 bases at V and 5 bases at J; junction bases unmatched: 8. The CDR3 sequence is 14 residues long. The germline CDR1 and CDR2 sequences are SGHNT and YENEEA. CDR3 amino acids: CASSLRDRGNEQYF. In DNA, the CDR3 is TGTGCCAGCTCTCTACGGGACAGGGGGAACGAGCAGTACTTC. The whole variable domain, filled in from reference TRBV11-3 and TRBJ2-7, reads EAGVVQSPRYKIIEKKQPVAFWCNPISGHNTLYWYLQNLGQGPELLIRYENEEAVDDSQLPKDRFSAERLKGVDSTLKIQPAELGDSAVYLCASSLRDRGNEQYFGPGTRLTVT.

The genes are TRBV6-7 and TRBJ2-7; the D gene is possibly TRBD1 (6 bases). TRBV6-7 is an ORF for which the function is uncertain. The CDR3 contains 12 residues. The V gene lost 2 bases and the J gene lost 6 bases, with 8 bases spanning the gap. CDR3 DNA: TGTGCCAGCAGTTACGTACAGGGCGAGCAGTACTTC. Translated, it gives CASSYVQGEQYF.